Listed below are T cell receptor beta chains from one sample, sequenced in a study of T cells in narcolepsy. Only in-frame clones appear in the TCRdb table, and some are missing; sequencing was by immunoSEQ multiplex PCR. The data show roughly 25,000 clones, roughly 85% seen once. Sequenced sample: memory (CD45RA-) CD4+ T cells from blood. The receptor source for this set is a human donor in good health. The conserved cysteine and the conserved F or W are not part of the CDR3 here. A D gene is named only where the DNA matches it firmly.

>TRBV19|TRBD1
ASRRDRVNNEQF
>TRBV28|NA
ASLPLAEETQY
>TRBV28|NA
ASSFGGLSSYNEQF
>TRBV4-1|NA
ASSQDYPGAEEQY
>TRBV12-2|NA
ASRLGRVYNEQF
>TRBV19|NA
ASSPFGGSITDTQY
>TRBV4-2|NA
ASSQDAGKYEQY
>TRBV7-8|TRBD2
ASSPRGLAGGGNEQF
>TRBV18|NA
ASVGVSDTGELF
>TRBV5-4|NA
ASRGGLLTDTQY
>TRBV18|TRBD2
ASSPQDRGAGFYNEQF
>TRBV5-1|NA
ASSSDPGTAGGYT
>TRBV28|NA
ASSSETRGEKLF
>TRBV29-1|NA
SAALFANTGELF